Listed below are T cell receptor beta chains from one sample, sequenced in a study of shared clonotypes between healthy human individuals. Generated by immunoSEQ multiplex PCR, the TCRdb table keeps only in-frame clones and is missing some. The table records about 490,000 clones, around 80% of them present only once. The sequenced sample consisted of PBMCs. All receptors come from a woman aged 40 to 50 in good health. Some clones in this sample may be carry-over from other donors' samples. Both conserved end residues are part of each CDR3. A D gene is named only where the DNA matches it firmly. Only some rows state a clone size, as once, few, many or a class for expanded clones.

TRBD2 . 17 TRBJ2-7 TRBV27 CASRGPGLAENSYEQYF TGTGCCAGCAGGGGACCGGGACTAGCGGAGAACTCCTACGAGCAGTACTTC
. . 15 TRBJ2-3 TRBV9 CASSVAGSGTDTQYF TGTGCCAGCAGCGTAGCGGGGAGCGGCACAGATACGCAGTATTTT
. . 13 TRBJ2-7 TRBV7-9 CASSFMLGDEQYF TGTGCCAGCAGCTTCATGTTAGGGGACGAGCAGTACTTC
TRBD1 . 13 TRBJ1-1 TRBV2 CASRGQGNTEAFF TGTGCCAGCAGGGGACAGGGGAACACTGAAGCTTTCTTT
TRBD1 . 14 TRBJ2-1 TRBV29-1 CSVLDRVSYNEQFF TGCAGCGTTCTGGACAGGGTGTCCTACAATGAGCAGTTCTTC
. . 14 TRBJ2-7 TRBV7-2 CASSFTGDSGEQYF TGTGCCAGCAGCTTTACAGGGGACTCGGGCGAGCAGTACTTC
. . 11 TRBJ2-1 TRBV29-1 CSADNYNEQFF TGCAGCGCCGACAACTACAATGAGCAGTTCTTC
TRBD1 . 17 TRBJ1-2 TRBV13 CASSLGSNRGNNYGYTF TGTGCCAGCAGCTTAGGCTCTAACAGGGGGAATAACTATGGCTACACCTTC
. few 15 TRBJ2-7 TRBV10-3 CAISESGGTTYEQYF TGTGCCATCAGTGAGTCGGGGGGAACTACCTACGAGCAGTACTTC
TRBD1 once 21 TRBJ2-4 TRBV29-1 CSNERGQNGTGDVLAKNIQYF TGCTCAAACGAGCGAGGCCAGAACGGGACAGGGGACGTTCTAGCCAAAAACATTCAGTACTTC
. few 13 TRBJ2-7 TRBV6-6 CASRWGQGDEQYF TGTGCCAGCAGATGGGGACAAGGCGACGAGCAGTACTTC
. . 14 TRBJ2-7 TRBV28 CASSRAGRHYGQYF TGTGCCAGCAGTCGGGCGGGGAGGCACTACGGGCAGTACTTC
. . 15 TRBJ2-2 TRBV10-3 CAISASGVNTGELFF TGTGCCATCAGTGCATCGGGCGTGAACACCGGGGAGCTGTTTTTT
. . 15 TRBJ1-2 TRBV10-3 CAISESLGVKYGYTF TGTGCCATCAGTGAGTCGTTGGGGGTGAAGTATGGCTACACCTTC
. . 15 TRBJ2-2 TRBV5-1 CASSLDSQNTGELFF TGCGCCAGCAGCTTGGATAGCCAGAACACCGGGGAGCTGTTTTTT
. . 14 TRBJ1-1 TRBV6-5 CASRTRDAEAEAFF TGTGCCAGCAGGACCCGGGACGCCGAGGCTGAAGCTTTCTTT
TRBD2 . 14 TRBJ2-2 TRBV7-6 CASSFSGSAGELFF TGTGCCAGCAGCTTCAGCGGGAGTGCCGGGGAGCTGTTTTTT
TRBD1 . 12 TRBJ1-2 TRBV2 CASSGTGGGYTF TGTGCCAGCAGCGGGACAGGGGGAGGCTACACCTTC
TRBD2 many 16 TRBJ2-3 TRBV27 CASSLGTSLSTDTQYF TGTGCCAGCAGTTTAGGGACTAGCCTTAGCACAGATACGCAGTATTTT
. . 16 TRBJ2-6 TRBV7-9 CASTKQAARRANVLTF TGTGCCAGCACCAAACAGGCCGCTCGGCGGGCCAACGTCCTGACTTTC
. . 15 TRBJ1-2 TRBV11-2 CASSLAGVANYGYTF TGTGCCAGCAGCTTAGCTGGGGTGGCTAACTATGGCTACACCTTC
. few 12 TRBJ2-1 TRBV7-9 CASSGLYNEQFF TGTGCCAGCAGCGGACTTTACAATGAGCAGTTCTTC
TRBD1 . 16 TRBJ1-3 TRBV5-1 CASSSGAGGSGNTIYF TGCGCCAGCAGCTCCGGGGCAGGGGGCTCTGGAAACACCATATATTTT
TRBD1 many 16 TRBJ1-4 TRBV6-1 CASSEPRGQGNEKLFF TGTGCCAGCAGTGAACCTCGGGGACAGGGAAATGAAAAACTGTTTTTT
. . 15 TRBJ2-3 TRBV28 CASSRPLGETDTQYF TGTGCCAGCAGTCGACCCCTCGGAGAAACAGATACGCAGTATTTT
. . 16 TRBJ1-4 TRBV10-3 CAISTSGRGGNEKLFF TGTGCCATCAGCACCTCTGGTCGGGGTGGTAATGAAAAACTGTTTTTT
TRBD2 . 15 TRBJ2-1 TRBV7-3 CASSPRLAGVGEQFF TGTGCCAGCAGCCCACGACTAGCGGGAGTTGGTGAGCAGTTCTTC
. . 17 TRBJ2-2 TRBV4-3 CASSRGAASVNTGELFF TGCGCCAGCAGCCGTGGGGCCGCTAGCGTTAACACCGGGGAGCTGTTTTTT
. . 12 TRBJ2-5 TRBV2 CASSVGPETQYF TGTGCCAGCAGCGTAGGGCCCGAGACCCAGTACTTC
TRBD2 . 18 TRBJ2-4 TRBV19 CASSIPLAGGLAKNIQYF TGTGCCAGTAGTATTCCGCTAGCGGGAGGGCTAGCCAAAAACATTCAGTACTTC
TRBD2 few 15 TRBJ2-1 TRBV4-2 CASSRGGGMDDEQFF TGTGCCAGCAGCCGGGGGGGAGGGATGGACGATGAGCAGTTCTTC
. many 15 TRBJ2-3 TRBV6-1 CASSEGGVGADTQYF TGTGCCAGCAGTGAAGGGGGAGTGGGGGCAGATACGCAGTATTTT
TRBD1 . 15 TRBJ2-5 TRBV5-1 CASSLGTGNGETQYF TGCGCCAGCAGCTTGGGGACAGGGAATGGGGAGACCCAGTACTTC
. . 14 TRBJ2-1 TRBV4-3 CASSSTWDQIGLFF TGCGCCAGCAGCTCCACGTGGGACCAGATCGGGTTGTTCTTC
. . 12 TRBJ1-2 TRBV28 CASRTGGEGYTF TGTGCCAGCAGGACAGGCGGGGAAGGCTACACCTTC
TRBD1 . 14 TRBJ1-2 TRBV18 CASSLQGARYGYTF TGTGCCAGCTCGCTGCAGGGGGCGAGGTATGGCTACACCTTC
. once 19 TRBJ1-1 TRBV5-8 CASSLVQGGLRFGNTEAFF TGTGCCAGCAGCTTGGTGCAGGGAGGTCTGCGCTTTGGGAACACTGAAGCTTTCTTT
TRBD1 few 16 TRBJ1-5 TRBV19 CASRQDRGSSNQPQHF TGTGCCAGTAGACAAGACAGGGGGTCTAGCAATCAGCCCCAGCATTTT
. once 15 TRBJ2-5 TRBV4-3 CASSQDHGGLETQYF TGCGCCAGCAGCCAAGATCATGGGGGCTTGGAGACCCAGTACTTC
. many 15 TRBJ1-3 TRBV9 CASRGQKDSGNTIYF TGTGCCAGCAGAGGACAGAAAGACTCTGGAAACACCATATATTTT
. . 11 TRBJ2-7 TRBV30 CAWSDGDEQYF TGTGCCTGGAGTGATGGCGACGAGCAGTACTTC
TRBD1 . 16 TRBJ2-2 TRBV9 CASSVSGTVNTGELFF TGTGCCAGCAGCGTTTCCGGGACAGTCAACACCGGGGAGCTGTTTTTT
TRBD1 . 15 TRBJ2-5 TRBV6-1 CASSGGTGIGETQYF TGTGCCAGCAGTGGGGGGACAGGGATAGGAGAGACCCAGTACTTC
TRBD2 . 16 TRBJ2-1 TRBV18 CASSIFGTSGSNEQFF TGTGCCAGCTCAATTTTCGGGACTAGCGGGAGTAATGAGCAGTTCTTC
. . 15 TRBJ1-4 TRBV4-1 CASSHSSRSNEKLFF TGCGCCAGCAGCCATTCTTCCCGGAGTAATGAAAAACTGTTTTTT
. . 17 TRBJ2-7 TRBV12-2 CASRRTGMILPIYEQYF TGTGCAAGTCGCCGAACCGGTATGATCCTCCCAATCTACGAGCAGTACTTC
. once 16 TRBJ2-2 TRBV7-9 CASSLTTVLNTGELFF TGTGCCAGCAGCTTGACGACAGTGTTGAACACCGGGGAGCTGTTTTTT
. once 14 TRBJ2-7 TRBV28 CASSLRQGGLEQYF TGTGCCAGCAGTTTGAGGCAGGGAGGCCTCGAGCAGTACTTC
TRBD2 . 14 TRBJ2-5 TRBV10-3 CAIRGGRAEETQYF TGTGCCATCAGGGGGGGGAGGGCCGAAGAGACCCAGTACTTC
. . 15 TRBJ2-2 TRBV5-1 CASSSLRRDTGELFF TGCGCCAGCAGCTCACTCCGACGGGACACCGGGGAGCTGTTTTTT
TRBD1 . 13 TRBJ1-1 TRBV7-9 CASSLGDRGKSFF TGTGCCAGCAGCCTAGGGGACAGGGGGAAATCTTTCTTT
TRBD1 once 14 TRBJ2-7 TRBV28 CASSTTGDSYEQYF TGTGCCAGCAGTACGACAGGGGACTCCTACGAGCAGTACTTC
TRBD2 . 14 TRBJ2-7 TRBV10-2 CASSPSGRTYEQYF TGCGCCAGCAGTCCTAGCGGGAGAACCTACGAGCAGTACTTC
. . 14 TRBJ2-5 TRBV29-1 CSVEARVLQETQYF TGCAGCGTTGAAGCCAGGGTTTTGCAAGAGACCCAGTACTTC